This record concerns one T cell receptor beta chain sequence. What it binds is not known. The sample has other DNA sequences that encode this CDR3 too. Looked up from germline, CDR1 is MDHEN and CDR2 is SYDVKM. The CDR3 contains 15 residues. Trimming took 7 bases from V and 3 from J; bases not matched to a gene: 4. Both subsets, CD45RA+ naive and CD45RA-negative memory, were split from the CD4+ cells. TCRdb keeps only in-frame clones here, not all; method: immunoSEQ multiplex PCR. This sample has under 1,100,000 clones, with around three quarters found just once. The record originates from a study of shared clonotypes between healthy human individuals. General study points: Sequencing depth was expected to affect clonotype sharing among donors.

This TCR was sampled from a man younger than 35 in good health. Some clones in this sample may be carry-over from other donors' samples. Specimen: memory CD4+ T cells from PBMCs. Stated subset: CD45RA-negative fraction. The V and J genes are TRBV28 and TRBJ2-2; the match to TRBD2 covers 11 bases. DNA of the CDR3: TGTGCCAGCAAACCGGGACTAGCGGACACCGGGGAGCTGTTTTTT. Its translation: CASKPGLADTGELFF. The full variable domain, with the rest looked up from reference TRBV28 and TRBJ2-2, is DVKVTQSSRYLVKRTGEKVFLECVQDMDHENMFWYRQDPGLGLRLIYFSYDVKMKEKGDIPEGYSVSREKKERFSLILESASTNQTSMYLCASKPGLADTGELFFGEGSRLTVL.